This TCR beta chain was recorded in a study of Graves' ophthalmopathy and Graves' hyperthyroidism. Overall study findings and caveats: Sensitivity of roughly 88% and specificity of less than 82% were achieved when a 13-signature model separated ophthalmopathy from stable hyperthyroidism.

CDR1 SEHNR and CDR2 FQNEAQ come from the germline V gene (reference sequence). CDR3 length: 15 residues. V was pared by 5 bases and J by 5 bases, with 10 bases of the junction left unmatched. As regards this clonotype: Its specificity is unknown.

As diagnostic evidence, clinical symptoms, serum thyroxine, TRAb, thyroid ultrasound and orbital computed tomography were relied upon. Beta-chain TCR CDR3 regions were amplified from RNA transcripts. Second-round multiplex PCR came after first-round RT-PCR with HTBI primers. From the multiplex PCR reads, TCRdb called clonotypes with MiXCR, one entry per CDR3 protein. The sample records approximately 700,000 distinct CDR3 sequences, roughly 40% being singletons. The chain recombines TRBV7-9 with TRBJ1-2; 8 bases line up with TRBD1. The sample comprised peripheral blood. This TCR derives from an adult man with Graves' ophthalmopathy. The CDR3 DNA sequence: TGTGCCAGCAGCGAGGCGGTGACAGGGGCATATGGCTACACCTTC. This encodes CASSEAVTGAYGYTF.